A selection of T cell receptor beta chains follows, all from one sample in a study of cytomegalovirus exposure and HLA in healthy donors. Sequencing was performed with immunoSEQ multiplex PCR; in TCRdb, only in-frame clones are kept and a portion is missing. The sample carries around 130,000 clones, around 8.5% recorded once. Sequencing was carried out using PBMCs. All receptors derive from a man aged 40-49 years in good health and CMV-seronegative. Each CDR3 is given with its conserved first and last residue. The order of the fields is J gene, clone size, D gene, V gene, CDR3 DNA, CDR3 protein. A D gene is named only where the DNA matches it firmly. Clone size is not always given. Where it is, it says once, few, many or a class for expanded clones.

J: TRBJ2-7; size: few; D: TRBD2; V: TRBV7-9; DNA: TGTGCCAGCAGCCGTAGGACTAGCGTAAACTACGAGCAGTACTTC; CDR3: CASSRRTSVNYEQYF
J: TRBJ1-4; size: few; D: .; V: TRBV7-2; DNA: TGTGCCAGCAGCCGGAGTAATGAAAAACTGTTTTTT; CDR3: CASSRSNEKLFF
J: TRBJ2-2; size: few; D: TRBD2; V: TRBV19; DNA: TGTGCCAGTAGTATATCCCCAGCGGGGGGCCAGTTTAACACCGGGGAGCTGTTTTTT; CDR3: CASSISPAGGQFNTGELFF
J: TRBJ1-6; size: .; D: .; V: TRBV7-9; DNA: TGTGCCAGCAGCTTAGGTGGAGAGGGTGGCTCACCCCTCCACTTT; CDR3: CASSLGGEGGSPLHF
J: TRBJ1-1; size: few; D: .; V: TRBV6-1; DNA: TGTGCCAGCAGGACACTCAACACTGAAGCTTTCTTT; CDR3: CASRTLNTEAFF
J: TRBJ1-2; size: many; D: .; V: TRBV5-1; DNA: TGCGCCAGCAGCCCAGACAGGCGGCAGTACTATGGCTACACCTTC; CDR3: CASSPDRRQYYGYTF
J: TRBJ1-6; size: few; D: .; V: TRBV21-1; DNA: TGTGCCAGCAGCATGGCAGGGCGGAATTCACCCCTCCACTTT; CDR3: CASSMAGRNSPLHF
J: TRBJ1-2; size: few; D: .; V: TRBV5-8; DNA: TGTGCCAGCAGCTTCCCGGGGGGGAACTATGGCTACACCTTC; CDR3: CASSFPGGNYGYTF
J: TRBJ1-4; size: few; D: .; V: TRBV5-1; DNA: TGCGCCAGCAGCTTGGACGGAGCAACTAATGAAAAACTGTTTTTT; CDR3: CASSLDGATNEKLFF
J: TRBJ2-1; size: .; D: .; V: TRBV5-8; DNA: TGTGCCAGCACCGCAAGAGCAACCTATGAGCAGTTCTTC; CDR3: CASTARATYEQFF
J: TRBJ2-5; size: few; D: .; V: TRBV14; DNA: TGTGCCAGCAGCCAAGCTCAGGGGTGGGGAGAGACCCAGTACTTC; CDR3: CASSQAQGWGETQYF
J: TRBJ2-3; size: .; D: TRBD2; V: TRBV9; DNA: TGTGCCAGCAGCGTCGGAGCGGGGGATACGCAGTATTTT; CDR3: CASSVGAGDTQYF
J: TRBJ1-3; size: few; D: TRBD1; V: TRBV30; DNA: TGTGCCTGGAGGGGTAGTAGGGGGCTCTCTGGAAACACCATATATTTT; CDR3: CAWRGSRGLSGNTIYF
J: TRBJ1-2; size: .; D: TRBD1; V: TRBV6-1; DNA: TGTGCCAGCAGTGATTTGGGGACAGGGGTTGGCTATGGCTACACCTTC; CDR3: CASSDLGTGVGYGYTF
J: TRBJ2-5; size: few; D: TRBD2; V: TRBV28; DNA: TGTGCCAGCAGTTTACTGGCTAGCGGGGGGGCGCCCCAGTACTTC; CDR3: CASSLLASGGAPQYF
J: TRBJ2-2; size: .; D: TRBD1; V: TRBV19; DNA: TGTGCCAGTAGCGACAGGGGGTGGGCCGGGGAGCTGTTTTTT; CDR3: CASSDRGWAGELFF
J: TRBJ2-6; size: few; D: TRBD1; V: TRBV19; DNA: TGTGCCAGTAGTATACCGACAGGGGGAGCCCTTGGCTCTGGGGCCAACGTCCTGACTTTC; CDR3: CASSIPTGGALGSGANVLTF
J: TRBJ1-6; size: few; D: TRBD1; V: TRBV4-1; DNA: TGCGCCAGCAGCCAAGAAGGGGGGACAGCTGTCTATAATTCACCCCTCCACTTT; CDR3: CASSQEGGTAVYNSPLHF
J: TRBJ2-1; size: few; D: TRBD2; V: TRBV19; DNA: TGTGCCAGTAGTATAGGGGTAGGACTAGCTTCTAGTAATGAGCAGTTCTTC; CDR3: CASSIGVGLASSNEQFF
J: TRBJ2-5; size: few; D: .; V: TRBV6-5; DNA: TGTGCCAGCAGTAAACACAGGGTCCAAGAGACCCAGTACTTC; CDR3: CASSKHRVQETQYF
J: TRBJ1-1; size: .; D: .; V: TRBV6-4; DNA: TGTGCCAGCAGTTCTACCTACTCGAACACTGAAGCTTTCTTT; CDR3: CASSSTYSNTEAFF
J: TRBJ2-5; size: few; D: .; V: TRBV18; DNA: TGTGCCAGCTCACACGACAGACAAGAGACCCAGTACTTC; CDR3: CASSHDRQETQYF
J: TRBJ1-1; size: .; D: .; V: TRBV14; DNA: TGTGCCAGCAGCCAAGATCCCTTTATGAACACTGAAGCTTTCTTT; CDR3: CASSQDPFMNTEAFF
J: TRBJ1-1; size: .; D: .; V: TRBV7-8; DNA: TGTGCCAGCAGCCGACTTTCGACTGGTAATGAAGCTTTCTTT; CDR3: CASSRLSTGNEAFF
J: TRBJ1-1; size: few; D: .; V: TRBV7-9; DNA: TGTGCCAGCAGCACAAACAGGGTTCCTGAAGCTTTCTTT; CDR3: CASSTNRVPEAFF
J: TRBJ1-1; size: few; D: TRBD1; V: TRBV7-9; DNA: TGTGCCAGCAGCCCGGGACAGGGAGGGGTGGACACTGAAGCTTTCTTT; CDR3: CASSPGQGGVDTEAFF
J: TRBJ1-2; size: .; D: TRBD1; V: TRBV25-1; DNA: TGTGCCAGCTCAGGACAGGGTATACGCTACACCTTC; CDR3: CASSGQGIRYTF
J: TRBJ2-7; size: few; D: .; V: TRBV5-5; DNA: TGTGCCAGCAGTTACCCCGGGACTGGGGTCTACGAGCAGTACTTC; CDR3: CASSYPGTGVYEQYF
J: TRBJ1-1; size: few; D: .; V: TRBV6-5; DNA: TGTGCCAGCAGGTGGAAGCGGGGCGCTGAAGCTTTCTTT; CDR3: CASRWKRGAEAFF